Listed here is a single TCR beta chain. Time point specified: patch test 1, 2 weeks after DPC sensitization. The treatment was: therapeutic diphenylcyclopropenone sensitization with weekly scalp DPC. TCRdb re-derived calls from the RACE reads in MiXCR, one entry per CDR3 protein. This sample has about 380,000 distinct CDR3 sequences, with approximately 4.4% found just once. The data were obtained in a study of human T cells and chemical hapten exposure. This CDR3 region has 15 residues. Trimming at V came to 5 bases and at J to 3 bases, leaving 7 bases not matched to a gene. CDR1 and CDR2 from the germline V gene are SGHNT and YENEEA.

The rearrangement uses TRBV11-3 and TRBJ2-4; 7 nucleotides match TRBD1. Specimen: whole blood, collected in connection with sensitization to the hapten diphenylcyclopropenone (DPC). The origin of this receptor is a woman aged 50 to 60 with alopecia areata. Some clones in this sample may be carry-over from other donors' samples. CDR3 nucleotide sequence: TGTGCCAGCAGCGAGGGGGCCATGGGCAAAAACATTCAGTACTTC. This translates into CASSEGAMGKNIQYF.